These T cell receptor beta chains were read from a single sample in a study of CD8+CD57+ T cells in acquired aplastic anemia. MiXCR, applied by TCRdb to the reads, yields one record per CDR3 protein. The sample contains some 98,000 distinct CDR3 sequences, around two thirds of which appear only once. Sample: sorted CD4+, CD8+, or CD8+CD57+ T cells (not recorded which) from PBMCs. These receptors all stem from a human donor with aplastic anemia. Both conserved end residues are part of each CDR3. A D gene is named only where the DNA matches it firmly. Size tells how often a clone was seen (once, few, many) or the class of an expanded clone, and some rows leave it out.

j_call clone_size d_call v_call cdr3_aa cdr3_nt
TRBJ2-1 NA TRBD1 TRBV6-1 CASSEAGPGTGVKQFF TGTGCCAGCAGTGAAGCCGGTCCCGGGACAGGAGTCAAGCAGTTCTTC
TRBJ1-6 NA NA TRBV19 CASSVTQDSPLHF TGTGCCAGTAGTGTAACTCAGGATTCACCCCTCCACTTT
TRBJ2-1 NA TRBD2 TRBV2 CASSGTSGGERFF TGTGCCAGCAGCGGGACTAGCGGGGGGGAACGGTTCTTC
TRBJ2-7 NA TRBD1 TRBV10-3 CAISATGGLRAYEQYF TGTGCCATCAGTGCGACAGGGGGCCTGAGGGCCTACGAGCAGTACTTC
TRBJ1-6 NA NA TRBV20-1 CSALKTRSSYNSPLHF TGCAGTGCTTTAAAGACCAGGAGCTCCTATAATTCACCCCTCCACTTT
TRBJ1-1 NA NA TRBV25-1 CASPGPMNTEAFF TGTGCCAGTCCCGGTCCGATGAACACTGAAGCTTTCTTT
TRBJ2-1 NA TRBD2 TRBV10-2 CASSQTSGSYNEQFF TGCGCCAGCAGTCAGACTAGCGGGAGTTACAATGAGCAGTTCTTC
TRBJ2-7 NA TRBD1 TRBV19 CASRTGPDEQYF TGTGCCTCCCGGACAGGGCCCGACGAGCAGTACTTC
TRBJ1-1 many NA TRBV7-9 CASSAGDTEAFF TGTGCCAGCAGTGCAGGGGACACTGAAGCTTTCTTT
TRBJ2-3 NA TRBD1 TRBV15 CATSSSGTGSHTQYF TGTGCCACCAGCAGCTCCGGGACAGGGTCACATACGCAGTATTTT
TRBJ2-7 many TRBD2 TRBV5-6 CASSAPVGGLRSEQYF TGTGCCAGCAGCGCCCCCGTGGGAGGGCTAAGGAGCGAGCAGTACTTC
TRBJ2-7 NA NA TRBV20-1 CSASLGVGYEQYF TGCAGCGCTAGCTTGGGGGTTGGGTACGAGCAGTACTTC
TRBJ2-7 NA TRBD2 TRBV2 CARRLAGAEEQYF TGTGCCCGTCGACTAGCGGGAGCCGAGGAGCAGTACTTC
TRBJ1-6 NA NA TRBV20-1 CSALSPALDSPLHF TGCAGTGCCCTTTCCCCAGCTCTGGATTCACCCCTCCACTTT
TRBJ2-2 once TRBD1 TRBV24-1 CATSDKRPGQGYAGELFF TGTGCCACCAGTGACAAAAGACCAGGACAGGGGTATGCCGGGGAGCTGTTTTTT
TRBJ2-7 NA NA TRBV5-1 CASSLDRDFRYEQYF TGCGCCAGCAGCTTGGACCGGGACTTCCGCTACGAGCAGTACTTC
TRBJ1-3 many TRBD1 TRBV9 CASSGTGSGNTIYF TGTGCCAGCAGTGGGACAGGCTCTGGAAACACCATATATTTT
TRBJ2-7 few NA TRBV7-8 CASSLDRNYEQYF TGTGCCAGCAGCTTAGACAGGAACTACGAGCAGTACTTC
TRBJ1-6 NA NA TRBV14 CASSQVGGASPLHF TGTGCCAGCAGCCAAGTAGGTGGAGCTTCACCCCTCCACTTT
TRBJ1-1 NA TRBD1 TRBV11-2 CASSIQSPGTGVTTEASF TGTGCCAGCAGCATACAAAGTCCCGGGACAGGGGTGACCACTGAAGCTTCCTTT
TRBJ1-1 many TRBD1 TRBV5-6 CASSWDRTPEAFF TGTGCCAGCAGCTGGGACAGGACCCCTGAAGCTTTCTTT
TRBJ1-5 NA NA TRBV19 CASSNSGQYQPQHF TGTGCCAGTAGTAATTCGGGGCAATATCAGCCCCAGCATTTT
TRBJ2-1 NA TRBD2 TRBV15 CATSSDGGSTSNEQFF TGTGCCACCAGCAGCGACGGCGGGAGCACATCCAATGAGCAGTTCTTC
TRBJ2-3 NA NA TRBV2 CASSVSRVSTDTQYF TGTGCCAGCAGTGTGTCTCGGGTGTCAACAGATACGCAGTATTTT
TRBJ2-7 few NA TRBV5-1 CASSLNSYSYEQYF TGCGCCAGCAGCTTGAACAGCTACTCCTACGAGCAGTACTTC
TRBJ1-1 few TRBD1 TRBV19 CASIREQGSTEAFF TGTGCCAGTATTAGGGAACAGGGGTCCACTGAAGCTTTCTTT
TRBJ2-1 once NA TRBV20-1 CSARGVASRANEQFF TGCAGTGCTAGAGGCGTGGCTAGCCGGGCCAATGAGCAGTTCTTC
TRBJ1-3 NA NA TRBV20-1 CSARGSASGNTIYF TGCAGTGCTAGAGGTTCAGCCTCTGGAAACACCATATATTTT
TRBJ2-5 NA NA TRBV5-6 CASSLGIVRGYETQYF TGTGCCAGCAGCTTAGGGATCGTCAGGGGATACGAGACCCAGTACTTC
TRBJ2-1 NA TRBD2 TRBV20-1 CSGMGLTIGEQFF TGCAGTGGAATGGGACTAACGATAGGTGAGCAGTTCTTC
TRBJ1-6 NA TRBD1 TRBV20-1 CSASGGTLEGSPLHF TGCAGTGCTTCAGGGGGGACTTTGGAAGGATCACCCCTCCACTTT
TRBJ1-6 few TRBD1 TRBV15 CATSIGQGVGNSPLHF TGTGCCACCAGCATTGGACAGGGGGTCGGCAATTCACCCCTCCACTTT
TRBJ2-5 NA TRBD2 TRBV10-3 CAISRGGRDQETQYF TGTGCCATCAGCCGGGGAGGGCGGGACCAAGAGACCCAGTACTTC